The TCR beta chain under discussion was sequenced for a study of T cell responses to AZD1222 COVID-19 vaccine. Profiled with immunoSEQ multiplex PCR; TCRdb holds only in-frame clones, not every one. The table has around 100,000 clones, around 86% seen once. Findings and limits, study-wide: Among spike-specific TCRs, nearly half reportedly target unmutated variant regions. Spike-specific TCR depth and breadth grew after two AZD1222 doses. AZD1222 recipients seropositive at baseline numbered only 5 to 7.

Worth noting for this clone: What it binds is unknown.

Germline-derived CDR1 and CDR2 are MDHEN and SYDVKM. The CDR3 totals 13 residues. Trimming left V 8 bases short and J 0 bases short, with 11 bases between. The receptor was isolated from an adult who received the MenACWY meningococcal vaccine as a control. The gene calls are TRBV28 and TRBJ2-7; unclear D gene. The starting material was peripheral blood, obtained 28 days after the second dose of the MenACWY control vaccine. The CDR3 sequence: CASGTSTSYEQYF. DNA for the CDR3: TGTGCCAGCGGCACCTCTACCTCCTACGAGCAGTACTTC. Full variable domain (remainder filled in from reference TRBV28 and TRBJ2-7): DVKVTQSSRYLVKRTGEKVFLECVQDMDHENMFWYRQDPGLGLRLIYFSYDVKMKEKGDIPEGYSVSREKKERFSLILESASTNQTSMYLCASGTSTSYEQYFGPGTRLTVT.